This TCR beta chain is drawn from a study of TIL therapy for anti-PD-1-resistant metastatic lung cancer (dated by TCRdb to about 2021). In the study overall: Enrolled patients had a median age of around 50 years (range about 38-75) and a median tumor PD-L1 proportion score of approximately 6.6%. The cohort was composed predominantly of lung adenocarcinoma, with a few EGFR-mutant and two ALK-rearranged tumors included, and half of patients were identified as current or former smokers. Across the cohort, whole-exome sequencing showed a median non-synonymous tumor mutation burden of roughly 1.5 mutations per megabase. T cell receptor beta sequencing of tumor and peripheral blood was used to follow clonotypes across the tumor, the expanded TIL product and serial blood samples.

The immunoSEQ v3 hsTCRB kit was used to amplify TCR beta CDR3 regions from genomic DNA through bias-controlled multiplex PCR. An Illumina NextSeq 500 was used to sequence the TCR libraries, reaching around 2.1 million read pairs at survey level or 5-6 million at deep level. Regarding the original processing steps: The immunoSEQ Analyzer software assigned V, D and J genes, filtered out non-productive sequences, and reported clonality. Repertoires were compared using productive Simpson clonality and Morisita overlap index of productive TRB rearrangements between infused TIL and blood. TCRdb re-hosts the immuneACCESS table, in-frame sequences only. Its copies lack some clones; in the studies checked, an unresolved V gene accounts for under half of them, and the cause for the rest is not known. That table gives V, J and clone size, and the DNA gave D and trimming. Across this sample there are roughly 50,000 clones, with approximately 70% seen only once. The leading ten clones occupy 5.6% of the sample.

Here V drops 1 base and J drops 6 bases, and the junction holds 3 bases not matched to any gene. The germline V gene (reference sequence) provides CDR1 GTSNPN and CDR2 SVGIG. The CDR3 starts with the cysteine, ends with the phenylalanine, and has 14 residues. Only the CDR3 portion is preserved as DNA: 42 bases, with reading frame beginning at the first base. Explained via the paper, the time point label denotes: pre-treatment sample, taken before nivolumab and TIL therapy. The baseline tumor samples were excised metastases, mostly pleural nodules or supraclavicular lymph nodes, taken from the same resection that was used to grow TIL. Before any PD-1/PD-L1 blockade was given, tumors were harvested, nivolumab was then administered, and patients who progressed went on to receive lymphodepletion, an infusion of expanded TIL, and IL-2. A phase I trial run at two centers enrolled adults with stage 4 NSCLC between late 2017 and 2020. Samples were obtained from a single-arm, open-label phase I trial in which tumor-infiltrating lymphocyte therapy with nivolumab was evaluated in advanced non-small cell lung cancer. For each resected tumor, portions were snap-frozen in liquid nitrogen and kept at -80 degrees C. Tumor regions of interest were selected on H&E sections by laser-capture macrodissection, were pulverized into about 16 mg aliquots, and were extracted with Qiagen Allprep kits.

The investigation overall reported the following: The cohort was highly selected, with more treatment-naive, never-smoker and oncogene-addicted patients than typical, limiting generalizability. Higher clonality and lower diversity were observed in expanded TIL cultures than in baseline intratumoral T cells (median clonality approximately 6.4% vs 31%, p < 0.0001). TIL culture showed high clonal turnover, with many enriched product clones undetected in the baseline tumor, suggesting clonal contraction rather than faithful expansion. The study protocol defined all tumor marker inferences as exploratory.

This clone showed up just a few times. It lacks a known antigen. Within one base of it there is no much larger clone, and no base qualities were kept. The source material was tumor tissue, sampled at baseline. This receptor was obtained from a person between 25 and 80 years old with non-small cell lung cancer. The sequence is built from TRBV30 and TRBJ1-6; TRBD1 fits 7 bases in the junction. CDR3 reads: CAWSAGQTNSPLHF. The base sequence is TGTGCCTGGAGTGCGGGACAGACTAATTCACCCCTCCACTTT.